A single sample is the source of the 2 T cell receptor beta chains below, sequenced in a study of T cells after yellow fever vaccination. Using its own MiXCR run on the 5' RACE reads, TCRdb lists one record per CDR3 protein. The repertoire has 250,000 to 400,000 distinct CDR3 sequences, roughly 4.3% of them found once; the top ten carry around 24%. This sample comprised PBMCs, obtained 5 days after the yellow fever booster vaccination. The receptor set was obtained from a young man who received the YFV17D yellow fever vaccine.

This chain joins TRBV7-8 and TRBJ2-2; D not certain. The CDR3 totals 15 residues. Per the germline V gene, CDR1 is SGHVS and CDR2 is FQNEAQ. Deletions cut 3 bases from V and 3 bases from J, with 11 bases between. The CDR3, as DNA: TGTGCCAGCAGCTTTAAGGGCGCGGACACCGGGGAGCTGTTTTTT. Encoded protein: CASSFKGADTGELFF. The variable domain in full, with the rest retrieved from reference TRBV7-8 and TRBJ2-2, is GAGVSQSPRYKVAKRGQDVALRCDPISGHVSLFWYQQALGQGPEFLTYFQNEAQLDKSGLPSDRFFAERPEGSVSTLKIQRTQQEDSAVYLCASSFKGADTGELFFGEGSRLTVL.

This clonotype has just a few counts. The CDR3 nucleotides read TGTGCCAGCAGTGATGGGGGCCCCGGGCATTTT. The encoded protein is CASSDGGPGHF. The chain is built from TRBV6-1 and TRBJ1-5; weak D call: TRBD1 (6 bases). V gave up 3 bases and J gave up 15 bases, with 12 bases separating them. Germline CDR1 is MNHNS and CDR2 is SASEGT. The CDR3 totals 11 residues.